This TCR beta chain was sequenced in a study of Graves' ophthalmopathy and Graves' hyperthyroidism. Study findings and constraints: In blood appeared most of the expanded thyroid clonotypes whose frequency exceeded 0.001.

Patients were left out if they had other autoimmune diseases, uncontrolled infections, pregnancy or lactation. Diagnoses were established from clinical symptoms, serum thyroxine, TRAb, thyroid ultrasound and orbital computed tomography. The TCR beta CDR3 regions underwent amplification from RNA transcripts. Scientists carried out first-round RT-PCR using HTBI primers and then a second-round multiplex PCR. TCRdb used MiXCR to reprocess the multiplex PCR reads, holding one entry per CDR3 protein. Of around 1.1 million distinct CDR3 sequences in the sample, 35% to 40% are singletons; the top ten hold 11%. Details on this clonotype: Its specificity is not known.

The V and J ends lost 6 bases and 10 bases respectively, with 19 bases between them. Germline lookup yields CDR1 DFQATT and CDR2 SNEGSKA (reference sequence). CDR3 length: 14 residues. Sequenced sample: peripheral blood or thyroid tissue (not recorded which). The rearrangement uses TRBV20-1 and TRBJ1-6, with D unresolved. This TCR was sampled from an adult man with Graves' hyperthyroidism. In DNA form, the CDR3 reads TGCAGTGCGCGACTCGTTGGCCTGGGATCACCCCTCCACTTT. Translating gives CSARLVGLGSPLHF.